This T cell receptor (beta chain) was retrieved from a study of early T cells in non-severe SARS-CoV-2 infection. Study-wide background: Investigators sequenced bulk RNA drawn from unsorted whole blood, and chains remained unpaired.

Individual cDNA molecules received unique molecular identifiers. From the 5' RACE reads, TCRdb called clonotypes with MiXCR, one entry per CDR3 protein. The table includes tens of thousands of distinct CDR3 sequences, roughly 4.5% detected once. This clonotype was observed many times. The sample was whole blood. The sequence was obtained from an adult who was a healthcare worker with PCR-confirmed SARS-CoV-2 infection or an uninfected control (not recorded which).

The CDR3 reads CASSSQGDSNSPLHF. The CDR3 DNA reads TGTGCCAGCTCATCGCAGGGGGATTCTAATTCACCCCTCCACTTT. The chain links TRBV18 to TRBJ1-6, with TRBD1 matching over 7 bases. V shed 5 bases and J 6 bases; nucleotides not matched to a gene: 7. The CDR3 extends over 15 amino acids. CDR1 and CDR2 (germline): KGHSH, LQKENI.